One and the same sample provided the 2 T cell receptor beta chains below, sequenced in a study of spatial heterogeneity in lung cancer. These receptors have no known antigen. Each CDR3 protein is one row after TCRdb ran MiXCR on the 5' RACE reads. The repertoire holds over 5,500 distinct CDR3 sequences, with 13% to 15% as singletons. Time point: sample taken at primary tumor resection. The study, taken as a whole, reports: Higher tumor mutation counts went along with higher counts of expanded intratumoral alpha and beta TCRs.

The specimen comprised lung tumor tissue, sampled at surgery. All receptors come from a male donor with early-stage non-small cell lung cancer.

By frequency in the sample, this clonotype is medium-sized. The gene calls are TRBV6-6 and TRBJ1-2, with a weak D call TRBD1 (5 bases). The ends were cut back, 4 bases at V and 5 bases at J, with 17 bases in the middle. CDR1 MNHNY and CDR2 SVGAGI come from the germline V gene (reference sequence). The CDR3 is made up of 15 amino acids. CDR3 amino acids: CASSSLEGRVYGYTF. CDR3 bases: TGTGCCAGCAGTTCCCTCGAGGGGCGGGTTTATGGCTACACCTTC.

Ten or more counts support this clonotype. V usage is TRBV27 and J usage is TRBJ2-2; D unresolved. V was clipped by 8 bases and J by 2 bases, with 12 bases between them. This CDR3 has 14 residues. Germline lookup yields CDR1 MNHEY and CDR2 SMNVEV (reference sequence). The CDR3 loop reads CASDFRRNTGELFF. The CDR3 nucleotides read TGTGCCAGCGACTTCAGGAGAAACACCGGGGAGCTGTTTTTT.